This is a list of T cell receptor beta chains from one sample in a study of CD4 T cells in relation to SARS-CoV-2 and coronaviruses. Assay: immunoSEQ multiplex PCR; the TCRdb copy retains only in-frame clones and omits some. This table has approximately 70,000 clones, 85% to 95% appearing once. Sequenced sample: naive CD4+ T cells from PBMCs. The receptors originated from a human donor in good health. Each CDR3 is given without its conserved first and last residue. Clone size is given for some rows only: seen once, a few or many times, or a class if the clone is expanded.

. | TRBV28 | 16 | ASSYPHTLARSYNEQF
. | TRBV6-5 | 11 | ASGNTGGSEAF
once | TRBV7-2 | 13 | ASSLDSQRRGAQY
. | TRBV30 | 10 | ACRQQNTEAF
. | TRBV5-1 | 12 | ASSLALSTDTQY
. | TRBV6-5 | 12 | ASTPGQGSYGYT
once | TRBV18 | 12 | ASSQGGETYGYT
once | TRBV24-1 | 15 | ATSDPGLAGGRNIQY
once | TRBV5-1 | 14 | ASSPQGQLTYNEQF
. | TRBV6-5 | 13 | ASSQRTGGNQPQH
. | TRBV24-1 | 14 | ATSDGTGTGANVLT
. | TRBV5-1 | 12 | ASRILSLQETQY
once | TRBV5-1 | 13 | ASSLGFSGYNEQF
. | TRBV10-3 | 14 | AISESSGVISYEQY
. | TRBV9 | 11 | ASSPQPVDGYT
. | TRBV6-6 | 15 | ASSRRDRGHSTDTQY
. | TRBV18 | 15 | ASSPSGQGYGRETQY
. | TRBV5-4 | 13 | ASSSGQMSYNEQF
. | TRBV30 | 13 | AWRWAGLLLQPQH
. | TRBV5-1 | 11 | ASQYDPGQTQY
. | TRBV7-2 | 16 | ASSLVSLAGGPGETQY
. | TRBV30 | 12 | AWTPTLRGSEQY
. | TRBV14 | 11 | ASRKTGRTPLH